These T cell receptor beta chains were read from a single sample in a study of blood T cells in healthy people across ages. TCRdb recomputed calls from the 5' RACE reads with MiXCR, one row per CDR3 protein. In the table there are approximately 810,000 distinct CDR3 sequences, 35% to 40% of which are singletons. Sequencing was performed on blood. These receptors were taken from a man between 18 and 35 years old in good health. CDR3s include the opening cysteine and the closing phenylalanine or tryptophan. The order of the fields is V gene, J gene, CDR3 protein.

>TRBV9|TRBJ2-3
CASSGRGGPGADTQYF
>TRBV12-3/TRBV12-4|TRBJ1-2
CASSFPRNRDGYTF
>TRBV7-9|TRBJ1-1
CASSPEGLAFF
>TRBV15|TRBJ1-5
CATSAGHSNRPQHF
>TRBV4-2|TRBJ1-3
CASSQDLAGGENTIYF
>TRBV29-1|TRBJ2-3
CSVEERGRTDTQYF
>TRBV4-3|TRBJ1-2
CASSQDPDRGEGYTF
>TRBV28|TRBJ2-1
CASSLLGSRYQETQFF
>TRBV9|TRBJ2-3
CASSVDELSDTQYF
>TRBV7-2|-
CASSLVIGSSYNEQYF
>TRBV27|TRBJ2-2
CASSLRKDSANTGELFF
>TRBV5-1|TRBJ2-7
CASSLSGRYYERYF
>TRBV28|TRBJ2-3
CASTDVGDTQYF
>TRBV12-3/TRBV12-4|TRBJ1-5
CASSLSSEQPQHF
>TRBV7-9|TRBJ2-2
CASSLDGVTGELFF
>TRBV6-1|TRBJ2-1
CASSPRFTSGGWNEQFF
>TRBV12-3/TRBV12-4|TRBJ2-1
CASSPSGQGVNEQFF
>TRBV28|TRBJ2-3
CASSFREVGTDTQYF
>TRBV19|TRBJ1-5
CASSIGPEGNQPQHF
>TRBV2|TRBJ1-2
CASSGGSLGYTF
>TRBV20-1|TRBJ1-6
CSAPGTANNSPLHF
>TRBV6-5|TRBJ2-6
CASKDRAISGANVLTF
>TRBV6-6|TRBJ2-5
CASSYPPNSRGQETQYF
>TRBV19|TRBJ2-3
CASSTVAQATQYF
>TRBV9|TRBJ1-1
CASGGSLNTEAFF
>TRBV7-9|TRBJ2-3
CASSFFRGRLKDTQYF
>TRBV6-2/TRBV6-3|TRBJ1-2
CASGFVARTYGYTF
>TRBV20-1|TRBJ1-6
CSASASGVLRSPLHF
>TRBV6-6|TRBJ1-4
CASSYSPMAEHEKLFF
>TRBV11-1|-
CASSLGGSAEETQYF
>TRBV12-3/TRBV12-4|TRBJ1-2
CASSFTGLRGTGYTF
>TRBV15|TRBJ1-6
CATSRDGPPQGRDSPLHF
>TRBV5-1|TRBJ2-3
CASSSPTQRPTDTQYF
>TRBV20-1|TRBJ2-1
CSVIGQGNNEQFF
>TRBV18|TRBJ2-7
CASSPNRDSYEQYF
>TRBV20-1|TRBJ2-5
CSATEGNNEQYF
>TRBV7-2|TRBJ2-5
CASSSTGFEETQYF
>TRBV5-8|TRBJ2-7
CASSPGQGPIFSYEQYF
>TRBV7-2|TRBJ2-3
CASSWGLGEKDTQYF
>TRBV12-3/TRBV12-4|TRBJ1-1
CASRKQGSLTEAFF
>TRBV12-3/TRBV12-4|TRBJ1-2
CASSLDPTNYGYTF
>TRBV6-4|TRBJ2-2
CASSDSGGPNTGELFF
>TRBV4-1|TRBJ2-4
CASSQDQGRERAKNIQYF
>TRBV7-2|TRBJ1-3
CASSARTGLAGNTIYF
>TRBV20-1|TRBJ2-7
CSARRSLNGEQYF
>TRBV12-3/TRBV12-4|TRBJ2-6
CTSSLDWTGDSGANVLTF
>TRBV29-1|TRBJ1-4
CSVEEGQRGKLFF
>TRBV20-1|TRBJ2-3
CSAGDRWSTDTQYF
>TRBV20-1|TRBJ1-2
CSARYRETHYGYTF
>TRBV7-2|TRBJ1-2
CASSDKGTYYGYTF
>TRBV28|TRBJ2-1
CASSPRAGGYNEQFF
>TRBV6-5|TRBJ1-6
CASSYSTGVNSPPHF
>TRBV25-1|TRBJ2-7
CASSGGGARYNEQYF